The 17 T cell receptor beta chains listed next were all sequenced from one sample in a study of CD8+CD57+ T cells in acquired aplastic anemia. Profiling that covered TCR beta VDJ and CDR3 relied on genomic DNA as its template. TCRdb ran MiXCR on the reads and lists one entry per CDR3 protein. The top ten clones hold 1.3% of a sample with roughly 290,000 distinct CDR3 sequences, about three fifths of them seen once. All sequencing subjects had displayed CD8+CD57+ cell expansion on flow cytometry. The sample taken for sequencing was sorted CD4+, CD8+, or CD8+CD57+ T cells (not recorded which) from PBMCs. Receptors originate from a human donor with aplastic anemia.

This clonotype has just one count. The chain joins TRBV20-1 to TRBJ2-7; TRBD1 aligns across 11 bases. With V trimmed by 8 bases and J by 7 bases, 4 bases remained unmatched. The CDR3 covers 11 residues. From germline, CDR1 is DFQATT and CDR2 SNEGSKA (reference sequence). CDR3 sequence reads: CSQDRGREQYF. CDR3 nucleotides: TGCAGTCAGGACAGGGGGCGTGAGCAGTACTTC.

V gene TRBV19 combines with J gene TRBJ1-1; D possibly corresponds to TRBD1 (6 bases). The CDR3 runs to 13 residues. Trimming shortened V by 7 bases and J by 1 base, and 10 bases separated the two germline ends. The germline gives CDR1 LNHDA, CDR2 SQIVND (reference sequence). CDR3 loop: CASTLQGNTEAFF. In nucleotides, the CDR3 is TGTGCCAGTACCCTACAGGGGAACACTGAAGCTTTCTTT.

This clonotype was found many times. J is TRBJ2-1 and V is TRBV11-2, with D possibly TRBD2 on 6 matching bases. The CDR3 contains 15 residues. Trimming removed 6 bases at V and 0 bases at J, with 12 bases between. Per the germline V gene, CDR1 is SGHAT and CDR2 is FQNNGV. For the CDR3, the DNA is TGTGCCAGCAGAATAGCGGTTAGCTCCTACAATGAGCAGTTCTTC. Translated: CASRIAVSSYNEQFF. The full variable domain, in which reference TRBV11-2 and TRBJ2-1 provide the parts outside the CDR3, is EAGVAQSPRYKIIEKRQSVAFWCNPISGHATLYWYQQILGQGPKLLIQFQNNGVVDDSQLPKDRFSAERLKGVDSTLKIQPAKLEDSAVYLCASRIAVSSYNEQFFGPGTRLTVL.

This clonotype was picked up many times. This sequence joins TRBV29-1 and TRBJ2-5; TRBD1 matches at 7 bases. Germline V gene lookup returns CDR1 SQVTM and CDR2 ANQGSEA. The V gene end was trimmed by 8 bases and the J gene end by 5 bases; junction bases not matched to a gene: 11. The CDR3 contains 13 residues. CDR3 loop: CSSATGPVETQYF. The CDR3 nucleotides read TGCAGCTCTGCGACAGGGCCGGTGGAGACCCAGTACTTC.

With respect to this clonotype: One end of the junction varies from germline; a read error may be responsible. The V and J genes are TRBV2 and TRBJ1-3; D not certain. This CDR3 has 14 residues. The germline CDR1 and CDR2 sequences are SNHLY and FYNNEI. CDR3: CVSSESSSGNTIYF. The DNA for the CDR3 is TGTGTCAGCAGTGAGAGCAGCTCTGGAAACACCATATATTTT. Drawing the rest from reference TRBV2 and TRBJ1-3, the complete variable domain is EPEVTQTPSHQVTQMGQEVILRCVPISNHLYFYWYRQILGQKVEFLVSFYNNEISEKSEIFDDQFSVERPDGSNFTLKIRSTKLEDSAMYFCVSSESSSGNTIYFGEGSWLTVV.

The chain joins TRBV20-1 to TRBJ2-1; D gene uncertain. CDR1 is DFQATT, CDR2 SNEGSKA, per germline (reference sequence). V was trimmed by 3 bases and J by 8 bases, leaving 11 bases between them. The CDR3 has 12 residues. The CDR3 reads CSASFIQHEQFF. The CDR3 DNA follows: TGCAGTGCTAGTTTCATCCAGCATGAGCAGTTCTTC.

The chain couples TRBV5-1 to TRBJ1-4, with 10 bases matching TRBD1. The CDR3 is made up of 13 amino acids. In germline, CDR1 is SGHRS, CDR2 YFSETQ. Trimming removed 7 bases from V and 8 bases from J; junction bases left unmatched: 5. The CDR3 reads CASGTGEGEKLFF. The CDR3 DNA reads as TGCGCCAGCGGGACAGGGGAAGGGGAAAAACTGTTTTTT.

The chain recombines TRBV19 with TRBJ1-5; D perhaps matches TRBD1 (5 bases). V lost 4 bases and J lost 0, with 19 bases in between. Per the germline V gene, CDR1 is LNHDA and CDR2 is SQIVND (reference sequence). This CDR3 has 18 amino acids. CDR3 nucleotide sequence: TGTGCCAGTAGTACCCCCTCAGACGGGACGTATAGCAATCAGCCCCAGCATTTT. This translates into CASSTPSDGTYSNQPQHF.

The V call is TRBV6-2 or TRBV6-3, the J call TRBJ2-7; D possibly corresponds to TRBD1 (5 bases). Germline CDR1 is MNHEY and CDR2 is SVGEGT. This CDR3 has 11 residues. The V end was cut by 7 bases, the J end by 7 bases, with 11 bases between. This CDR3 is CASIGQGEQYF. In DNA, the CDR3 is TGTGCCAGCATTGGGCAGGGAGAGCAGTACTTC.

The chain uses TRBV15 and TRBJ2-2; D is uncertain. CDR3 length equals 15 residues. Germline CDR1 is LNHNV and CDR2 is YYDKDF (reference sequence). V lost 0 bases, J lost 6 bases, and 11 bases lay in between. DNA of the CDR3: TGTGCCACCAGCAGAGATCTAGTACTCGCCGGGGAGCTGTTTTTT. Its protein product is CATSRDLVLAGELFF. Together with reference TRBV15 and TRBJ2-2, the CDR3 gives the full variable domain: DAMVIQNPRYQVTQFGKPVTLSCSQTLNHNVMYWYQQKSSQAPKLLFHYYDKDFNNEADTPDNFQSRRPNTSFCFLDIRSPGLGDTAMYLCATSRDLVLAGELFFGEGSRLTVL.

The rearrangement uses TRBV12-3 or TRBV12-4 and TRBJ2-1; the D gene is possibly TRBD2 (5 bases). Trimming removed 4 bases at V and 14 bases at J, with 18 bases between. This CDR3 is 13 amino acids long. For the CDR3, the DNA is TGTGCCAGCAGTTCCTCCTACGACTACGGGGAGTTCTTC. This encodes CASSSSYDYGEFF.

The CDR3 DNA is TGCAGTGCTAGTGAGGACAGGCTCTCCTACGAGCAGTACTTC. This encodes CSASEDRLSYEQYF. V gene TRBV20-1 combines with J gene TRBJ2-7; 7 nucleotides match TRBD1. The CDR3 totals 14 residues. CDR1 DFQATT and CDR2 SNEGSKA come from the germline V gene (reference sequence). V was pared by 3 bases and J by 0 bases, with 5 bases of the junction left unmatched.

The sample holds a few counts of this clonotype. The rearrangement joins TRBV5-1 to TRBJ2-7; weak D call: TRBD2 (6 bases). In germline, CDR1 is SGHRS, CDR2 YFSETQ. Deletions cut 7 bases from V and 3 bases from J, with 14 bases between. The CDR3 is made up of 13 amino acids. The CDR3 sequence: CASARDSVYEQYF. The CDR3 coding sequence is TGCGCCAGCGCGAGGGACTCCGTCTACGAGCAGTACTTC.

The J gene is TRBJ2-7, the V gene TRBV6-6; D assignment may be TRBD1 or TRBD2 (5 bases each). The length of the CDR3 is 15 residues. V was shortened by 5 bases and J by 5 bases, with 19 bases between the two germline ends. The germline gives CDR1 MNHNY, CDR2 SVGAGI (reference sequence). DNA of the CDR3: TGTGCCAGCAGTGGGCCTCTAGAACGGGGCGACGAGCAGTACTTC. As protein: CASSGPLERGDEQYF.

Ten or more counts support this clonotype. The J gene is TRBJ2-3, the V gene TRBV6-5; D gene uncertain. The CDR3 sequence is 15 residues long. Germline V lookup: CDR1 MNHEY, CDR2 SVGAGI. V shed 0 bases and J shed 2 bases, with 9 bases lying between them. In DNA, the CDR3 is TGTGCCAGCAGTTACTCGGGGATCTTCACAGATACGCAGTATTTT. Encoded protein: CASSYSGIFTDTQYF.

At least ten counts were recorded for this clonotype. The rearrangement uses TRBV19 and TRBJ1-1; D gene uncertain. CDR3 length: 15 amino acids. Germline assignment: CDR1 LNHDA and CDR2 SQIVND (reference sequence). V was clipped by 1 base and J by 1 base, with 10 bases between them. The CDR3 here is CASSIGGSPNTEAFF. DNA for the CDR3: TGTGCCAGTAGTATAGGTGGGTCCCCGAACACTGAAGCTTTCTTT.

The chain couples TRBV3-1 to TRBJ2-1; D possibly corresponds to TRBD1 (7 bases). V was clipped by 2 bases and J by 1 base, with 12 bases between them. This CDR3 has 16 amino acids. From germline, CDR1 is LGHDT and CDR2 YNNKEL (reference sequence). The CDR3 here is CASSQYSGGSYNEQFF. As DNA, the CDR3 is TGTGCCAGCAGCCAATATTCAGGGGGGTCCTACAATGAGCAGTTCTTC.